This T cell receptor (beta chain) was profiled in a study of blood T cell repertoires in COVID-19. Germline CDR1 is SGHAT and CDR2 is FQNNGV. The length of the CDR3 is 19 residues. Germline trimming cut 1 base from V and 5 bases from J; bases unmatched to any gene: 16. Under the authors' procedure: Researchers report that nucleated cell counts were estimated from reference gene primer amplification. The table came from immunoSEQ multiplex PCR; TCRdb's copy has only in-frame clones and leaves some out. The D gene and trimming were derived from the DNA, and the V and J assignments and clone size from that table. The sample includes approximately 390,000 clones, 80% to 90% of them seen just once. The participants were between roughly 18 and 89 years old and came from under 25 US areas. Researchers sorted participants into cohorts using their self-reported clinical history. Recovered Cohort 3 donors showed two negative PCRs, clearance, or symptom resolution.

The receptor was isolated from a woman between 50 and 59 years old who had recovered from COVID-19. V usage is TRBV11-2 and J usage is TRBJ2-5, with 10 bases that match TRBD2. Specimen: PBMCs or T cells enriched from blood (not recorded which). This chain's CDR3 is CASSLVFSGGAAGRETQYF. Here the CDR3 DNA reads TGTGCCAGCAGCTTAGTGTTCAGCGGGGGGGCCGCAGGTCGGGAGACCCAGTACTTC.